The 15 T cell receptor beta chains below come from one sample, sequenced in a study of diagnostic markers for celiac disease. TCRdb reanalyzed the reads and collapses them to one entry per CDR3 protein, without DNA. This listing includes approximately 800 distinct CDR3 sequences. Material: either unsorted cells or a sorted T cell fraction (not recorded which). The receptors come from a human donor. This table probably holds off-target reads from a library built for another chain.

The chain combines TRBV12-3 or TRBV12-4 with TRBJ2-1; lacking DNA, the TRBD1 call made by TCRdb goes unchecked. The CDR3 spans 12 residues. The CDR3 protein is CASSRQGIGQFF.

Measured by frequency, this clonotype is medium-sized (0.01 to 0.1%). The chain carries TRBV5-1 and TRBJ2-5. Looked up from germline, CDR1 is SGHRS and CDR2 is YFSETQ. The CDR3 sequence is 13 residues long. CDR3: CASSLEGRETQYF.

This rearrangement joins TRBV20-1 to TRBJ2-3; there is no DNA to check the TCRdb D call of TRBD1. CDR3 length equals 15 residues. Germline-derived CDR1 and CDR2 are DFQATT and SNEGSKA (reference sequence). The CDR3 protein is CSARVLTGGADTQYF.

The chain's CDR3 is CASSLTGGQDEQYF. The J gene is TRBJ2-7, the V gene TRBV12-3 or TRBV12-4; TCRdb selects TRBD1, and the lack of DNA leaves this call unchecked. This CDR3 region has 14 residues.

The CDR3 loop reads CSANHPPGDLYTF. V is TRBV20-1 and J is TRBJ1-2. There are 13 residues in the CDR3. In germline, CDR1 is DFQATT, CDR2 SNEGSKA (reference sequence).

The chain carries TRBV9 and TRBJ2-7. This CDR3 is 14 amino acids long. From germline, CDR1 is SGDLS and CDR2 YYNGEE. CDR3 region: CASSTRQDSYEQYF.

This chain connects TRBV12-3 or TRBV12-4 to TRBJ2-1. The CDR3 has 11 amino acids. CDR3 sequence: CASRLSGEQFF.

The CDR3 is CASSRKTGSTDTQYF. The chain joins TRBV5-1 to TRBJ2-3; there is no DNA to check the TCRdb D call of TRBD1. CDR1 SGHRS and CDR2 YFSETQ come from the germline V gene. The CDR3 length is 15 residues.

The genes are TRBV12-3 or TRBV12-4 and TRBJ1-1. The CDR3 loop spans 14 amino acids. The CDR3: CASSLAQKNTEAFF.

This clonotype ranks as medium-sized in terms of frequency. This chain uses TRBV12-3 or TRBV12-4 with TRBJ2-3; there is no DNA to check the TCRdb D call of TRBD1. The CDR3 totals 16 residues. The CDR3 here is CASSFVRGSATDTQYF.

The gene calls are TRBV2 and TRBJ2-5; the D call from TCRdb, TRBD1, cannot be confirmed without DNA. This CDR3 comprises 14 residues. CDR1 is SNHLY, CDR2 FYNNEI, per germline. The CDR3 loop reads CASWTGRIQETQYF. Based on the CDR3 plus reference TRBV2 and TRBJ2-5, the full variable domain is EPEVTQTPSHQVTQMGQEVILRCVPISNHLYFYWYRQILGQKVEFLVSFYNNEISEKSEIFDDQFSVERPDGSNFTLKIRSTKLEDSAMYFCASWTGRIQETQYFGPGTRLLVL.

V gene TRBV20-1 combines with J gene TRBJ2-1; the D call of TRBD1 rests on TCRdb alone, since no DNA is present to check it. The CDR3 runs 12 residues. Germline V lookup: CDR1 DFQATT, CDR2 SNEGSKA (reference sequence). CDR3 protein: CTARGGEVEQFF.

This chain connects TRBV27 to TRBJ1-2; there is no DNA to check the TCRdb D call of TRBD1. The CDR3 runs 13 residues. Looked up from germline, CDR1 is MNHEY and CDR2 is SMNVEV (reference sequence). CDR3 protein: CASSFGQGDGYTF.

This chain links TRBV6-6 with TRBJ1-5. In germline, CDR1 is MNHNY, CDR2 SVGAGI (reference sequence). This CDR3 spans 15 amino acids. CDR3 sequence reads: CASSYWVRENQPQHF.

This rearrangement joins TRBV7-9 to TRBJ1-2; lacking DNA, the TRBD1 call made by TCRdb goes unchecked. From germline, CDR1 is SEHNR and CDR2 FQNEAQ (reference sequence). This CDR3 is 16 amino acids long. CDR3 in amino acids: CASNRDRAETGYGYTF.